The text below deals with one T cell receptor (beta chain). This record belongs to a study of blood T cell repertoires in COVID-19. The overall study: T cells, B-cell-depleted T cells, or PBMCs supplied cDNA or gDNA.

The protocol was immunoSEQ multiplex PCR, while the TCRdb copy is restricted to in-frame clones and leaves out a portion. The profile covers approximately 94,000 clones, with roughly 88% appearing a single time and 25% taken by the ten largest. Germline CDR1 and CDR2: MDHEN and SYDVKM. This CDR3 has 14 residues. Trimming removed 6 bases from V and 7 bases from J, with 16 bases in between. The receptor was isolated from a man aged 55-75 years with acute or convalescent COVID-19. Sequenced sample: peripheral blood. The chain joins TRBV28 to TRBJ1-3; D may be TRBD1 (6 bases). CDR3 amino acids: CASSTGTTRNTIYF. For the CDR3, the DNA is TGTGCCAGCAGCACAGGGACGACTCGGAACACCATATATTTT.